In its sample, the clone carrying this T cell receptor beta chain was seen once. Antigen: not known. A quantity of about 0.5 to 1 ug RNA underwent reverse transcription using random hexamers. TCRdb processed the immunoSEQ multiplex PCR reads anew with MiXCR; each CDR3 protein has one entry. The table shows tens of thousands of distinct CDR3 sequences, with roughly 96% occurring only once. The sample originates from a study of CD8 T cells in Susac syndrome. Overall study context: Among sequenced Susac syndrome patients, 5 or 6 had active disease and under ten were in remission.

V was pared by 0 bases and J by 0 bases, with 5 bases between. The CDR3 is 14 residues long. The V gene's germline CDR1 is ENHRY and CDR2 SYGVKD. Study-wide points: Clonal expansion of Susac CD8+ cells peaked in TEMRA cells, and it also peaked in active patients. The study recognized that the number of individuals in its TCR sequencing and HLA analysis was relatively small.

This chain links TRBV10-3 with TRBJ1-1, with D unresolved. The sequenced material came from CD8+ T cells from PBMCs. The sequence was obtained from a human donor with Susac syndrome. The CDR3 coding sequence is TGTGCCATCAGTGAGTCAGACCTGAACACTGAAGCTTTCTTT. It yields the protein CAISESDLNTEAFF.